The T cell receptor (beta chain) under discussion was sequenced for a study (dated by TCRdb to 2016 to 2017). CDR1 and CDR2 were assigned from the germline V gene (reference sequence) as DFQATT and SNEGSKA. From the cysteine up to the phenylalanine, the CDR3 has a length of 14 residues. The only DNA kept is the CDR3, 42 bases in frame from the first base. V gives up 6 bases and J gives up 7 bases, and the segment between their germline ends measures 16 bases. The library was built by means of RT-PCR. TCRdb shows the sequencer as Illumina MiSeq. TCRdb handled the public reads itself, with Q25 trimming in fastp and clone calling in MiXCR, and kept productive beta chains. Entries that share a CDR3 protein sequence are merged under the most common genes and DNA. In all, the sample holds 650,000 to 800,000 distinct CDR3 sequences, and 11% to 15% of those were seen once. The ten biggest clones cover 3.6% of the sample.

Turning to this clonotype: Its antigen is currently not known. No clone much larger than this one lies a single base away; base qualities are absent.

This TCR was recovered from a female donor in good health, serving as a healthy control. This receptor chain uses TRBV20-1 and TRBJ1-6, with TRBD1 tentatively as D gene (5 bases match). Sequenced input: memory CD4+ T cells from blood. The sequence in DNA is TGCAGTGCCATCCGGCACGGGGCAAATTCACCCCTCCACTTT. Translated, it reads CSAIRHGANSPLHF.